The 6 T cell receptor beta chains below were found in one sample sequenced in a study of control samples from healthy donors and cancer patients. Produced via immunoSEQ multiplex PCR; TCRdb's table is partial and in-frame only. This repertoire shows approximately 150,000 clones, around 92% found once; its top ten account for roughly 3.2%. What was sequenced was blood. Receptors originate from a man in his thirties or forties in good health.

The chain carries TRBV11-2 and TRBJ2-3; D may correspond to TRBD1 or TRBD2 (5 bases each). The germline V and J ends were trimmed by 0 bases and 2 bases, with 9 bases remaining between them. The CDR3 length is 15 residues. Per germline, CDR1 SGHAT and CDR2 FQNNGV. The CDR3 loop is CASSLEMGTTDTQYF. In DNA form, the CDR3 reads TGTGCCAGCAGCTTAGAAATGGGGACCACAGATACGCAGTATTTT.

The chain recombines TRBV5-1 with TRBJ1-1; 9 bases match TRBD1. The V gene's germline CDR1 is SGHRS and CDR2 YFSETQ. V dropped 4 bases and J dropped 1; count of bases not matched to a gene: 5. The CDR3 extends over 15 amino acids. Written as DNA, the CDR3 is TGCGCCAGCAGCCCGGGGACAGGGACGAACACTGAAGCTTTCTTT. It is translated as CASSPGTGTNTEAFF.

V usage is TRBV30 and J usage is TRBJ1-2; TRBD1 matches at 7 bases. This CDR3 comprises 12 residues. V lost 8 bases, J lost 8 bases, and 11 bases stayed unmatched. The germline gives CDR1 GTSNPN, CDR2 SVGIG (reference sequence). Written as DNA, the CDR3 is TGTGCCGGGCGACAGGGCCGAAGAGGCTACACCTTC. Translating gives CAGRQGRRGYTF.

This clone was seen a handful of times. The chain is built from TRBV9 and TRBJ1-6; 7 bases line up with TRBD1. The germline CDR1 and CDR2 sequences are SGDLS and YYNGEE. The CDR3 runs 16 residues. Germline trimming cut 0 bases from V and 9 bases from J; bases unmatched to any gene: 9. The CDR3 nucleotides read TGTGCCAGCAGCGTAGTCCCAGGGGGTACGGGTTCACCCCTCCACTTT. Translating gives CASSVVPGGTGSPLHF.

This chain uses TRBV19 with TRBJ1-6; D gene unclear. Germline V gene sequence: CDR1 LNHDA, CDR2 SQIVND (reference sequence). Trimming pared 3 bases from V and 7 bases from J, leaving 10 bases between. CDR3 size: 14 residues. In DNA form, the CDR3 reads TGTGCCAGTAGTATGGGGAACCAGAATTCACCCCTCCACTTT. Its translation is CASSMGNQNSPLHF.

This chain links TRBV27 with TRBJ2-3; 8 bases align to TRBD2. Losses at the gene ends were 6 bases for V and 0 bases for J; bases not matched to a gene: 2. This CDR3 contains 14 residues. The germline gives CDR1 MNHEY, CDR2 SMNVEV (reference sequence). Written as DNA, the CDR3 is TGTGCCAGCAGCGGCGGGAGGAGCACAGATACGCAGTATTTT. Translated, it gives CASSGGRSTDTQYF.